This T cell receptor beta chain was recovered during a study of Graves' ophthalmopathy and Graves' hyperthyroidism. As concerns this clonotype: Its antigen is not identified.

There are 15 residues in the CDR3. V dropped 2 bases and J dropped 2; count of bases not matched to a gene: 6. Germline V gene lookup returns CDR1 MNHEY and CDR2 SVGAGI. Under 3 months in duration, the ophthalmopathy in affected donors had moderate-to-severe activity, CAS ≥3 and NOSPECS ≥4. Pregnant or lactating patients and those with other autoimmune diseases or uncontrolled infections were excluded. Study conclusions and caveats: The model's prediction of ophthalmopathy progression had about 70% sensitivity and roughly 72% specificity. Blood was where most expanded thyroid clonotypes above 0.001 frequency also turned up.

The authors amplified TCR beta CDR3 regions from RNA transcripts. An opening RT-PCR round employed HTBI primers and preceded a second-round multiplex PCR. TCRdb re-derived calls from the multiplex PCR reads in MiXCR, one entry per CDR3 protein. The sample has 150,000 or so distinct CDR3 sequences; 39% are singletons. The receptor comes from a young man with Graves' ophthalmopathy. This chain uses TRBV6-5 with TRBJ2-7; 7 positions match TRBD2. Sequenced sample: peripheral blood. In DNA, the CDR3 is TGTGCCAGCAGTTACGCGGGGGATCTGACCTACGAGCAGTACTTC. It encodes CASSYAGDLTYEQYF.